The 20 T cell receptor beta chains reported below all come from one sample, sequenced in a study of radiotherapy plus CTLA-4 blockade in lung cancer. Data came from immunoSEQ multiplex PCR; TCRdb stores just in-frame clones and leaves some out. The sample contains some 78,000 clones, about 87% of which appear only once. The sequencing used peripheral blood, collected from a patient treated with radiotherapy plus ipilimumab. These receptors originate from a human donor with non-small cell lung cancer who had stable disease on radiotherapy plus ipilimumab.

The rearrangement uses TRBV5-6 and TRBJ2-7; D is ambiguous. The germline gives CDR1 SGHDT, CDR2 YYEEEE. The V and J ends lost 0 bases and 6 bases respectively, with 13 bases between them. The CDR3 covers 14 residues. CDR3 in DNA: TGTGCCAGCAGCTTGGCCGCGTCCAGCAGCGAGCAGTACTTC. This codes for CASSLAASSSEQYF.

This clone was seen once. The CDR3 DNA reads as TGTGCCAGCACCAAAGAGGGGTTCAGGGGCTACACCTTC. Its translation: CASTKEGFRGYTF. This chain uses TRBV6-5 with TRBJ1-2, with a possible D match to TRBD1 (5 bases). Between the trimmed V and J ends, which lost 7 bases and 8 bases, there was a span of 17 bases. The germline V gene encodes CDR1 MNHEY and CDR2 SVGAGI. The CDR3 totals 13 residues.

The table lists this clone with a count of one. The chain recombines TRBV11-3 with TRBJ1-1; D gene uncertain. The CDR3 runs 15 residues. Germline V gene lookup returns CDR1 SGHNT and CDR2 YENEEA. V lost 5 bases to trimming and J lost 4 bases, with 17 bases between them. The CDR3 DNA is TGTGCCAGCAGCGCCACCGGGGTAGGGTTCACTGAAGCTTTCTTT. Its translation is CASSATGVGFTEAFF.

The chain carries TRBV6-1 and TRBJ1-1, with no clear D. Germline CDR1 and CDR2: MNHNS and SASEGT. V was clipped by 0 bases and J by 7 bases, with 9 bases between them. The CDR3 is 13 residues long. The CDR3 nucleotides are TGTGCCAGCAGTGAAGCGTTTAGGAGTGAAGCTTTCTTT. Translating gives CASSEAFRSEAFF.

This sequence joins TRBV6-1 and TRBJ1-4, with unresolved D. The CDR3 totals 15 residues. The V and J ends lost 0 bases and 5 bases respectively, with 10 bases between them. CDR1 is MNHNS, CDR2 SASEGT, per germline. The CDR3 protein is CASSEAGLYNEKLFF. CDR3 bases: TGTGCCAGCAGTGAAGCTGGCCTCTACAATGAAAAACTGTTTTTT.

In DNA, the CDR3 is TGCGCCAGCAGCTTGGAACTGAACACTGAAGCTTTCTTT. Translation gives CASSLELNTEAFF. The V gene is TRBV5-1, the J gene TRBJ1-1, with unresolved D. CDR1 and CDR2 from the germline V gene are SGHRS and YFSETQ. CDR3 length equals 13 residues. Trimming stripped 0 bases from V and 0 bases from J, with 3 bases between.

The chain links TRBV5-8 to TRBJ1-1; D call uncertain. Looked up from germline, CDR1 is SGHTS and CDR2 is YDEGEE. CDR3 length: 11 residues. V lost 1 base, J lost 6 bases, and 4 bases lay in between. CDR3 sequence (DNA): TGTGCCAGCAGCTTGTTCTCTGAAGCTTTCTTT. This sequence encodes CASSLFSEAFF.

This clone has just a few counts. The chain carries TRBV23-1 and TRBJ1-2; the D gene is possibly TRBD1 (5 bases). TRBV23-1 is an ORF, with its function uncertain. The CDR3 extends over 14 amino acids. The germline V and J ends were trimmed by 7 bases and 6 bases, with 18 bases remaining between them. For the CDR3, the DNA is TGCGCCAGCACCCAGTCACGGGGGAATGATGGCTACACCTTC. Translating gives CASTQSRGNDGYTF.

Notes on this clone: The junction and the germline gene differ at one end; a read error may be behind it. The V call is TRBV7-8, the J call TRBJ2-1; D gene unclear. The germline V gene encodes CDR1 SGHVS and CDR2 FQNEAQ. This CDR3 is built from 17 residues. The CDR3 sequence: CASSLAMPNSGVNEQLF. For the CDR3, the DNA is TGTGCCAGCAGCTTAGCGATGCCTAACTCCGGAGTTAATGAGCAGCTCTTC.

The rearrangement joins TRBV18 to TRBJ2-5, with TRBD1 matching 9 bases. The CDR3 is made up of 17 amino acids. V lost 4 bases to trimming and J lost 11 bases; unmatched junction nucleotides: 20. Germline lookup yields CDR1 KGHSH and CDR2 LQKENI. In DNA form, the CDR3 reads TGTGCCAGCTCACGGGTCACAGGGGGCGCTACACTGTTGGAGCAGTACTTC. It yields the protein CASSRVTGGATLLEQYF. Looking up the rest from reference TRBV18 and TRBJ2-5 gives the full variable domain: NAGVMQNPRHLVRRRGQEARLRCSPMKGHSHVYWYRQLPEEGLKFMVYLQKENIIDESGMPKERFSAEFPKEGPSILRIQQVVRGDSAAYFCASSRVTGGATLLEQYFGPGTRLLVL.

The V gene is TRBV27, the J gene TRBJ2-3, with D perhaps TRBD1 or TRBD2 (6 bases each). V lost 6 bases to trimming and J lost 2 bases, with 15 bases between them. The CDR3 is 15 residues long. The germline V gene encodes CDR1 MNHEY and CDR2 SMNVEV (reference sequence). The CDR3 sequence: CASRVGGAFTDTQYF. CDR3 nucleotides: TGTGCCAGCAGGGTGGGGGGCGCTTTCACAGATACGCAGTATTTT.

The CDR3 loop reads CASSLYQGVQETQYF. CDR3 bases: TGTGCCAGCAGCTTATATCAGGGGGTCCAAGAGACCCAGTACTTC. The gene calls are TRBV7-2 and TRBJ2-5; 7 nucleotides match TRBD1. The CDR3 covers 15 residues. Germline CDR1 is SGHTA and CDR2 is FQGNSA. Losses at the gene ends were 2 bases for V and 1 base for J; bases not matched to a gene: 4. Together with reference TRBV7-2 and TRBJ2-5, the CDR3 gives the full variable domain: GAGVSQSPSNKVTEKGKDVELRCDPISGHTALYWYRQSLGQGLEFLIYFQGNSAPDKSGLPSDRFSAERTGGSVSTLTIQRTQQEDSAVYLCASSLYQGVQETQYFGPGTRLLVL.

The V call is TRBV6-4, the J call TRBJ1-4; TRBD1 matches 10 bases. The germline gives CDR1 MRHNA, CDR2 SNTAGT. The length of the CDR3 is 15 residues. J lost 8 bases, V lost 7 bases, and 10 bases had no gene match. The CDR3 DNA is TGTGCCAGCAATACCGGCGGGACAGGGGAGGAAAAACTGTTTTTT. As protein: CASNTGGTGEEKLFF.

The genes are TRBV18 and TRBJ1-4; possible D gene TRBD1, 5 bases. The length of the CDR3 is 16 residues. Germline V gene lookup returns CDR1 KGHSH and CDR2 LQKENI. V shed 6 bases and J shed 5 bases, with 19 bases lying between them. The CDR3 DNA reads TGTGCCAGCTCTGACGAGGGGATCCCCCTCAATGAAAAACTGTTTTTT. This sequence encodes CASSDEGIPLNEKLFF.

The chain carries TRBV6-5 and TRBJ2-1, with TRBD2 matching 8 bases. This CDR3 has 15 residues. Germline lookup yields CDR1 MNHEY and CDR2 SVGAGI. J lost 7 bases, V lost 0 bases, and 5 bases had no gene match. The CDR3 DNA follows: TGTGCCAGCAGTTACTCGACGGGGGGGCGGAATGAGCAGTTCTTC. Protein product: CASSYSTGGRNEQFF.

This chain joins TRBV12-5 and TRBJ2-1, with 9 positions matching TRBD2. V lost 2 bases, J lost 4 bases, and 12 bases stayed unmatched. The CDR3 contains 18 residues. Germline V CDR1 and CDR2: LGHNT, FRNRAP. In DNA form, the CDR3 reads TGTGCTAGTGGTTTGCCCGTAGCGGGAGTTCAGGGATACAATGAGCAGTTCTTC. Translated: CASGLPVAGVQGYNEQFF.

In its sample, this clone was seen once. The chain has TRBV10-2 and TRBJ2-7; TRBD2 might be the D (6 bases). There are 12 residues in the CDR3. Looked up from germline, CDR1 is WSHSY and CDR2 is SAAADI. V was shortened by 2 bases and J by 6 bases, with 8 bases between the two germline ends. CDR3 nucleotides: TGCGCCAGCAGTGAGGGGGGAGGCGAGCAGTACTTC. It is translated as CASSEGGGEQYF.

A single count supports this clone. The rearrangement links TRBV30 to TRBJ2-7; D remains unclear. Looked up from germline, CDR1 is GTSNPN and CDR2 is SVGIG (reference sequence). V was shortened by 1 base and J by 3 bases, with 7 bases between the two germline ends. The CDR3 sequence is 12 residues long. The CDR3 protein is CAWSEGNYEQYF. CDR3 coding DNA: TGTGCCTGGAGTGAAGGAAACTACGAGCAGTACTTC.

The chain employs TRBV10-3 and TRBJ1-1, with a tentative D call TRBD1 (5 bases). The CDR3 totals 14 residues. The germline V gene encodes CDR1 ENHRY and CDR2 SYGVKD. V lost 3 bases and J 5 bases, leaving 13 bases between the germline ends. CDR3 nucleotides: TGTGCCATCAGTGATGACAGACTAAGGACTGAAGCTTTCTTT. This encodes CAISDDRLRTEAFF.

This sequence joins TRBV19 and TRBJ2-3; D is possibly TRBD2 (6 bases). V was shortened by 3 bases and J by 4 bases, with 11 bases between the two germline ends. There are 14 residues in the CDR3. Germline CDR1 is LNHDA and CDR2 is SQIVND (reference sequence). The CDR3 reads CASSIGAGPDTQYF. The CDR3 DNA reads TGTGCCAGTAGTATCGGGGCGGGGCCAGATACGCAGTATTTT.